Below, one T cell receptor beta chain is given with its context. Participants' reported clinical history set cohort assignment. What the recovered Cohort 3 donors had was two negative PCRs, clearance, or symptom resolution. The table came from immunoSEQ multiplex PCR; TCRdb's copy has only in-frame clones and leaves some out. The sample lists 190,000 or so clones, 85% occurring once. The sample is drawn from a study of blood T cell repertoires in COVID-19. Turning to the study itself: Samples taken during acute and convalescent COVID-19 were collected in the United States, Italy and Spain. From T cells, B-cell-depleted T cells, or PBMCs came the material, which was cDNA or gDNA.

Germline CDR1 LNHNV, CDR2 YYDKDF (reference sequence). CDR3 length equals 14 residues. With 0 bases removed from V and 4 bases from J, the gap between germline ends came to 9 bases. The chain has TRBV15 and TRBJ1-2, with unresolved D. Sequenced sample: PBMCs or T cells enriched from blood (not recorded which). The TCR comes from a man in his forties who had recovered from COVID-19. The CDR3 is CATSRDRGGYGYTF. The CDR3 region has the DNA TGTGCCACCAGCAGAGATCGGGGAGGCTATGGCTACACCTTC.